This T cell receptor beta chain stems from a study of cytomegalovirus exposure and HLA in healthy donors. Researchers ran the PCR with 60 Vbeta and 13 Jbeta primers. Using immunoSEQ multiplex PCR, the repertoire was profiled, and TCRdb retains in-frame clones only, with some absent. The top ten hold about 2.4% of the sample, which has about 150,000 clones, roughly 80% seen once. Study-wide results and limits: Across all donors, roughly uniform sequencing depth was an assumption of the presence/absence analyses.

Note on this clone: What it recognizes is unknown.

This CDR3 spans 15 amino acids. Germline lookup yields CDR1 MDHEN and CDR2 SYDVKM. J gave up 6 bases and V 6 bases, and 9 bases lay outside the gene matches. As for the donors, each was a healthy bone marrow donor. The receptor was derived from a male donor in good health and CMV-seronegative. The chain combines TRBV28 with TRBJ2-1; 9 bases line up with TRBD2. The sequenced material came from PBMCs. CDR3 residues: CASRTRLAAFNEQFF. CDR3 sequence (DNA): TGTGCCAGCAGAACGAGACTAGCGGCTTTCAATGAGCAGTTCTTC.